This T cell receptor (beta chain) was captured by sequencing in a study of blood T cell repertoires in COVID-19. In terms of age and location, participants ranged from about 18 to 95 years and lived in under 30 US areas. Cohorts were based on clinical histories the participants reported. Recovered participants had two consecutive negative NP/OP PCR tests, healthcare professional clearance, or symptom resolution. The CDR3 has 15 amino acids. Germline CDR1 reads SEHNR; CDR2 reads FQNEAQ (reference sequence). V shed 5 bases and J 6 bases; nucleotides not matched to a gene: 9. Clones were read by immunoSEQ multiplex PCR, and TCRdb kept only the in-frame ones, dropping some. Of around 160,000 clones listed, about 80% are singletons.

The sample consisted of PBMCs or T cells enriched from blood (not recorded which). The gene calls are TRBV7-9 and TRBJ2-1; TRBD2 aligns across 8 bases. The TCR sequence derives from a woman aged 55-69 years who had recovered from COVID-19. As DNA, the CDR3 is TGTGCCAGCAGCCCGATAGCGGGGCGACGCAATGAGCAGTTCTTC. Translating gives CASSPIAGRRNEQFF.